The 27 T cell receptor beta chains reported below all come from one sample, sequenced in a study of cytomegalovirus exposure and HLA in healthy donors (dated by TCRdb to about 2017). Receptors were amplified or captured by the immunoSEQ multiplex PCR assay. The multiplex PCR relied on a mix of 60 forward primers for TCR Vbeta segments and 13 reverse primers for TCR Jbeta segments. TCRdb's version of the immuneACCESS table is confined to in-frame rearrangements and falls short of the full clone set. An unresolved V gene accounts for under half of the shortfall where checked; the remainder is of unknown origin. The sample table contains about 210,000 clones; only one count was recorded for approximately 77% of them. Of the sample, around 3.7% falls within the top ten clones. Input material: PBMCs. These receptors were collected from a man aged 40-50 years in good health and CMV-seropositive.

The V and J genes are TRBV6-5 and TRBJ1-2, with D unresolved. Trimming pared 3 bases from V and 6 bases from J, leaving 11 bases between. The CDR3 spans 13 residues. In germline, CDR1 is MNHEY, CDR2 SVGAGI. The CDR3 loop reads CASSYMAEDGYTF. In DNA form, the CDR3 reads TGTGCCAGCAGTTATATGGCGGAGGATGGCTACACCTTC.

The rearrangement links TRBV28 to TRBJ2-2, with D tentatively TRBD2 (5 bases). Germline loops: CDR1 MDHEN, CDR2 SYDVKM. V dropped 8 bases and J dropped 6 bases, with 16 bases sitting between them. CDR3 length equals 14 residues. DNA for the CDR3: TGTGCCAGCGGATCGGCGGGTATTCCCGGGGAGCTGTTTTTT. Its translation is CASGSAGIPGELFF.

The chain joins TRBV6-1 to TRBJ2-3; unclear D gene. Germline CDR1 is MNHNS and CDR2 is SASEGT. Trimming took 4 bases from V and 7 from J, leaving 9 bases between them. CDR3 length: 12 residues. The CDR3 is CASSGDINTQYF. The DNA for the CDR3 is TGTGCCAGCAGTGGAGACATAAATACGCAGTATTTT.

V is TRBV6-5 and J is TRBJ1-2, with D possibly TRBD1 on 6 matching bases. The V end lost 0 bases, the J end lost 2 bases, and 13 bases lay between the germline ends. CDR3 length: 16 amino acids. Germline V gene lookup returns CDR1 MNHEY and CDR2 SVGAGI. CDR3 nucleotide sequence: TGTGCCAGCAGTTACTCCCGGGGACAAAAAAACTATGGCTACACCTTC. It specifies CASSYSRGQKNYGYTF.

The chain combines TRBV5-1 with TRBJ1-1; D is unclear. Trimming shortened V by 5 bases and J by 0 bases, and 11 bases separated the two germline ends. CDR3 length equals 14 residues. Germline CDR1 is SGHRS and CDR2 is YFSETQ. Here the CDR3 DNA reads TGCGCCAGCAGGACCGGGGATATGAACACTGAAGCTTTCTTT. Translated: CASRTGDMNTEAFF.

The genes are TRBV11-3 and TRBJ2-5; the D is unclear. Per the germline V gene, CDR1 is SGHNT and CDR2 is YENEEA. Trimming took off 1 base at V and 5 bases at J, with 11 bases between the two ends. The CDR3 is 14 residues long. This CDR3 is CASSLGAFGETQYF. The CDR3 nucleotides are TGTGCCAGCAGCTTAGGGGCGTTTGGGGAGACCCAGTACTTC.

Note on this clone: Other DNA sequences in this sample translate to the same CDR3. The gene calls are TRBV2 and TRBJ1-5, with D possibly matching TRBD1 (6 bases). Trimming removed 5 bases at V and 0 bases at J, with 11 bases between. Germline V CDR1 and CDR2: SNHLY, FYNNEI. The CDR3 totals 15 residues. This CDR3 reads CASSQDSLSNQPQHF. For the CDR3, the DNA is TGTGCCAGCAGTCAGGACAGCCTTAGCAATCAGCCCCAGCATTTT.

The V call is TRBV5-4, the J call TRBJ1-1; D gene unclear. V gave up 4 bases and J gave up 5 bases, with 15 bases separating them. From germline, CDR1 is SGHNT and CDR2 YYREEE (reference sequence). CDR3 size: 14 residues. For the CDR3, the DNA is TGTGCCAGCAGCCGGGATTTTGGGGAAACTGAAGCTTTCTTT. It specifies CASSRDFGETEAFF.

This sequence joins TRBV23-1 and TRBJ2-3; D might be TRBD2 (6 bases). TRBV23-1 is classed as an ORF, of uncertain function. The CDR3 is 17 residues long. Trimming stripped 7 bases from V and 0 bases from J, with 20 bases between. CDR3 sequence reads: CASNPGVDGVSTDTQYF. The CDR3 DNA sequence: TGCGCCAGCAATCCGGGAGTTGACGGGGTTAGCACAGATACGCAGTATTTT.

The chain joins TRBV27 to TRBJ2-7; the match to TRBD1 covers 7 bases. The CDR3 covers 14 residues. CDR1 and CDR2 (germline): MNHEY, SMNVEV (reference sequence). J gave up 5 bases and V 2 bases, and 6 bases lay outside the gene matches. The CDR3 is CASSLAQGVNEQYF. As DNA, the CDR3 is TGTGCCAGCAGTTTAGCTCAGGGGGTGAACGAGCAGTACTTC.

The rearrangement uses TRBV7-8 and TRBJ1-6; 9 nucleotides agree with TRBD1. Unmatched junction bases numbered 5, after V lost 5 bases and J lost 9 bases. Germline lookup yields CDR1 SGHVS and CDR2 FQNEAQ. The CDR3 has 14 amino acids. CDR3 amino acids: CASSRDRVGSPLHF. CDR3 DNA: TGTGCCAGCAGCCGGGACAGGGTCGGTTCACCCCTCCACTTT.

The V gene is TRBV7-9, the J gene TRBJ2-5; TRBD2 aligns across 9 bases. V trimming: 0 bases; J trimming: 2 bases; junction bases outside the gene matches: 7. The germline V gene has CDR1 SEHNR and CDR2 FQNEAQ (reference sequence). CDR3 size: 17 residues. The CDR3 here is CASSLAGSGSPQETQYF. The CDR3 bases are TGTGCCAGCAGCTTAGCGGGTAGCGGGAGCCCTCAAGAGACCCAGTACTTC.

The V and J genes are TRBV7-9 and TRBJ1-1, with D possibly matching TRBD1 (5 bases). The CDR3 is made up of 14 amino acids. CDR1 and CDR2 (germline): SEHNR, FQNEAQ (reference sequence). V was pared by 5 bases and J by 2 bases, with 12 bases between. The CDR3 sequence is CASSPSGANTEAFF. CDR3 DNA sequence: TGTGCCAGCAGCCCGTCTGGGGCTAACACTGAAGCTTTCTTT.

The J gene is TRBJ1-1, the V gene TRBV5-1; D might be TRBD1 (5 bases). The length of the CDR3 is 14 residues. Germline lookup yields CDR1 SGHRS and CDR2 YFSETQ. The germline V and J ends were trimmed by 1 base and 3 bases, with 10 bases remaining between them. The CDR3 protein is CASSLSGGDTEAFF. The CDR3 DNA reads TGCGCCAGCAGCTTGAGTGGGGGGGACACTGAAGCTTTCTTT.

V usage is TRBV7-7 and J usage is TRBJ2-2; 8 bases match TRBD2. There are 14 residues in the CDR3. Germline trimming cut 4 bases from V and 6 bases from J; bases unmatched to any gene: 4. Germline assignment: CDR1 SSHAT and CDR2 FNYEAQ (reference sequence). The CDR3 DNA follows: TGTGCCAGCAGCTCCGGGACTAGATCCGGGGAGCTGTTTTTT. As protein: CASSSGTRSGELFF.

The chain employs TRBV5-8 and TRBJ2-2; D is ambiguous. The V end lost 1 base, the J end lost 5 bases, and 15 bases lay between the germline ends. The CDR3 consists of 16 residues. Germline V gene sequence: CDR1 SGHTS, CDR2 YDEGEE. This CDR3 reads CASSLTRGSPTGELFF. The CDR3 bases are TGTGCCAGCAGCTTGACGAGAGGCAGCCCTACCGGGGAGCTGTTTTTT.

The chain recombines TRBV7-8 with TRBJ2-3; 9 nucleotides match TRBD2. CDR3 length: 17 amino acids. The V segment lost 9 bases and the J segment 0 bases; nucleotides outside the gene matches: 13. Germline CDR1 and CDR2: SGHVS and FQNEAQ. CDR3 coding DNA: TGTGCCAGAGTCTCTAGGGCGGGGGGGACTAGCACAGATACGCAGTATTTT. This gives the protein CARVSRAGGTSTDTQYF.

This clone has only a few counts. In nucleotides, the CDR3 is TGTGCCAGCAGCCCGGGACAGGGGGGCGGAGCTTTCTTT. Protein product: CASSPGQGGGAFF. The chain couples TRBV6-1 to TRBJ1-1; 11 nucleotides agree with TRBD1. The CDR3 is 13 amino acids. V gave up 6 bases and J gave up 10 bases; unmatched junction bases: 7. Germline CDR1 and CDR2: MNHNS and SASEGT.

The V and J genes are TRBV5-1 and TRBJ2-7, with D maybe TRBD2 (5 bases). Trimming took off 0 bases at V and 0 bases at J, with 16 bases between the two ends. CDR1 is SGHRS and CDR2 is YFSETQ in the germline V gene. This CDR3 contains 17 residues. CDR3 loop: CASSLDGSPGGSYEQYF. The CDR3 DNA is TGCGCCAGCAGCTTGGACGGGTCCCCCGGAGGCTCCTACGAGCAGTACTTC.

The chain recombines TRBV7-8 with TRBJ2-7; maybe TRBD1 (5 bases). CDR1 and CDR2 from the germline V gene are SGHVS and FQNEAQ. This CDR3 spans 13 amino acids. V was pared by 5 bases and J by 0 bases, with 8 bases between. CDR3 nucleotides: TGTGCCAGCAGCCCCAGGGCCTCCTACGAGCAGTACTTC. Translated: CASSPRASYEQYF.

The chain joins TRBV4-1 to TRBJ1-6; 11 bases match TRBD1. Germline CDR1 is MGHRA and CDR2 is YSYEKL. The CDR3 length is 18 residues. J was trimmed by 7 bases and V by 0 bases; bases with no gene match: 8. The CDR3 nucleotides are TGCGCCAGCAGCCAAGACCGAAGCGGGGACAGGGGGAATTCACCCCTCCACTTT. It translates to CASSQDRSGDRGNSPLHF.

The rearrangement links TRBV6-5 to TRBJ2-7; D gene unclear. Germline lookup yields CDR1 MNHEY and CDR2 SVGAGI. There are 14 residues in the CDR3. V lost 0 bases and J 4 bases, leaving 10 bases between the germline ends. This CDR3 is CASSYSLSSYEQYF. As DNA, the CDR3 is TGTGCCAGCAGTTACTCTCTCAGTTCGTACGAGCAGTACTTC.

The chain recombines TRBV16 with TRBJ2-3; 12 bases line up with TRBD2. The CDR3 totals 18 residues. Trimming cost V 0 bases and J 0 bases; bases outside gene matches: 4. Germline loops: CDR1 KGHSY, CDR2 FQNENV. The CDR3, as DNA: TGTGCCAGCAGCCAATCCGGGACTAGCGGGTTTAGCACAGATACGCAGTATTTT. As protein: CASSQSGTSGFSTDTQYF.

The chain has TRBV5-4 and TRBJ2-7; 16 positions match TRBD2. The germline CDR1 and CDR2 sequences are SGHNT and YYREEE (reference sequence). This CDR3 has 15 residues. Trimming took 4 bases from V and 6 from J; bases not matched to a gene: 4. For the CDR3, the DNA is TGTGCCAGCAGCCCGGGACTAGCGGGAGGGCGCGAGCAGTACTTC. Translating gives CASSPGLAGGREQYF.

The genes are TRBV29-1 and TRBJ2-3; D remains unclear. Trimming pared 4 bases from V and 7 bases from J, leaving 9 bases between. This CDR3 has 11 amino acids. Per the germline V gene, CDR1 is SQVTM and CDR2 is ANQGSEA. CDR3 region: CSVVMRNTQYF. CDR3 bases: TGCAGCGTTGTCATGAGAAATACGCAGTATTTT.

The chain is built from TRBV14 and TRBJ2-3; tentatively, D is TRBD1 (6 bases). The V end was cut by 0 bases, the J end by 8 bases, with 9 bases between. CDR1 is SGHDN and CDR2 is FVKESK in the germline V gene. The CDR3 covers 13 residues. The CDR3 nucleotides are TGTGCCAGCAGCCAAGAGGACAGAGTTACGCAGTATTTT. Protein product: CASSQEDRVTQYF.

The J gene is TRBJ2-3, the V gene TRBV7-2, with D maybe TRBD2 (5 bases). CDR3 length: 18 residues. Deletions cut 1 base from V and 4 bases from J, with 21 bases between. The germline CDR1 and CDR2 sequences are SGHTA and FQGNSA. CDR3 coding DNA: TGTGCCAGCAGCTTAGTGGGAGCGAGGGTTGGGAACTCAGATACGCAGTATTTT. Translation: CASSLVGARVGNSDTQYF.